The clone carrying this TCR beta chain was seen once. Per germline, CDR1 SQVTM and CDR2 ANQGSEA. The CDR3 is made up of 15 amino acids. V was trimmed by 6 bases and J by 0 bases, leaving 17 bases between them. The PCR used 60 Vbeta and 13 Jbeta primers. Repertoires were generated with immunoSEQ multiplex PCR, while TCRdb's copy carries only in-frame clones and drops some. Among more than 200,000 clones listed, 75% to 80% were seen once. This sample stems from a study of cytomegalovirus exposure and HLA in healthy donors. Sequencing used PBMCs. The rearrangement uses TRBV29-1 and TRBJ1-1, with D tentatively TRBD1 (5 bases). The sequence was obtained from a male donor in good health and CMV-seronegative. DNA for the CDR3: TGCAGCGTCAATGCAGGGTGGGGTATGAACACTGAAGCTTTCTTT. It codes for CSVNAGWGMNTEAFF.